This record looks at one T cell receptor (beta chain) sequence and its context. The data were taken from a study of CD8 T cells in Susac syndrome. The CDR3 is 15 amino acids. V lost 3 bases and J lost 9; bases outside the gene matches: 7. Germline CDR1 is MNHEY and CDR2 is SVGAGI. The RNA, 0.5 to 1 ug, was put through reverse transcription using random hexamers. Coverage of TCR beta CDR3 amplification by immunoSEQ multiplex PCR extended to 54 Vbeta and 13 Jbeta. TCRdb redid the calling of the immunoSEQ multiplex PCR reads with MiXCR, one entry per CDR3 protein. The top ten hold 0.098% of the sample, which has roughly 190,000 distinct CDR3 sequences, roughly 95% seen once.

The gene calls are TRBV6-5 and TRBJ2-3; TRBD1 matches 12 bases. The sequence was obtained from a human donor with Susac syndrome. Sequencing input: CD4+ T cells from PBMCs. For the CDR3, the DNA is TGTGCCAGCAGTTATTTGGGGACAGGGGGCCAGACGCAGTATTTT. Its protein is CASSYLGTGGQTQYF.